Presented here are 15 T cell receptor beta chains from one specimen sequenced in a study of immune heterogeneity within non-small cell lung tumors. Bulk tumor genomic DNA, 500 to 600 ng per sample, was used as template. Every primary tumor yielded several biopsies, spaced far apart, that were taken during surgery. Curative surgery was undertaken by patients, who had untreated, newly diagnosed non-small cell lung cancer. The TCR beta CDR3 region underwent multiplex PCR amplification with 32 V and 13 J primers. TCRdb independently ran MiXCR on the multiplex PCR reads; one entry per CDR3 protein. There are under 25,000 distinct CDR3 sequences in the sample; around 27% occur only once, and 4.1% lies in the top ten. The sequenced sample was lung tumor tissue. Every receptor here comes from a man aged 35 to 55 with non-small cell lung cancer.

This clonotype was counted only a few times. The chain combines TRBV18 with TRBJ1-1; TRBD1 might be the D (5 bases). V was clipped by 6 bases and J by 3 bases, with 14 bases between them. The CDR3 covers 14 residues. In germline, CDR1 is KGHSH, CDR2 LQKENI. CDR3 residues: CASSPAGGYTEAFF. In DNA, the CDR3 is TGTGCCAGCTCCCCTGCGGGGGGGTACACTGAAGCTTTCTTT.

This clonotype was counted ten times or more. J is TRBJ1-6 and V is TRBV7-8; 10 nucleotides line up with TRBD1. This CDR3 has 15 amino acids. The J segment lost 7 bases and the V segment lost 5 bases, leaving 5 bases of the junction unmatched. Germline V gives CDR1 SGHVS, CDR2 FQNEAQ. DNA for the CDR3: TGTGCCAGCAGCGCCGGGACAGGGGTAAATTCACCCCTCCACTTT. This gives the protein CASSAGTGVNSPLHF.

This clonotype was observed a handful of times. The J gene is TRBJ1-5, the V gene TRBV7-8; 10 bases align to TRBD1. Looked up from germline, CDR1 is SGHVS and CDR2 is FQNEAQ. With V trimmed by 5 bases and J by 5 bases, 6 bases remained unmatched. This CDR3 comprises 15 residues. The CDR3 spells CASSITGTGDQPQHF. The CDR3 DNA sequence: TGTGCCAGCAGCATAACCGGGACAGGGGATCAGCCCCAGCATTTT.

This clonotype appeared a single time. A much larger clone differs from this one at a single base, so this may be a read error. The chain employs TRBV20-1 and TRBJ2-2, with D unclear. Germline CDR1 is DFQATT and CDR2 is SNEGSKA (reference sequence). CDR3 size: 14 residues. V was cut by 0 bases and J by 7 bases, with 12 bases left in between. CDR3 sequence (DNA): TGCAGTGCTAGAGATAAGTCCCTACACGGGGAGCTGTTTTTT. This gives the protein CSARDKSLHGELFF.

The chain links TRBV5-1 to TRBJ2-7, with D perhaps matching TRBD2 (6 bases). Germline V gene data show CDR1 as SGHRS and CDR2 as YFSETQ. This CDR3 contains 16 residues. V was clipped by 3 bases and J by 6 bases, with 22 bases between them. The CDR3 sequence is CASSSDGGSGFGEQYF. The DNA for the CDR3 is TGCGCCAGCAGCTCGGACGGGGGTTCCGGCTTTGGCGAGCAGTACTTC. Variable domain in full (rest from reference TRBV5-1 and TRBJ2-7): KAGVTQTPRYLIKTRGQQVTLSCSPISGHRSVSWYQQTPGQGLQFLFEYFSETQRNKGNFPGRFSGRQFSNSRSEMNVSTLELGDSALYLCASSSDGGSGFGEQYFGPGTRLTVT.

Concerning this clonotype: With a much larger clone just one base away, this may be a read error. The chain recombines TRBV11-3 with TRBJ2-2; 10 bases are shared with TRBD2. The CDR3 is 14 residues long. CDR1 and CDR2 from the germline V gene are SGHNT and YENEEA. J gave up 3 bases and V 10 bases, and 5 bases lay outside the gene matches. CDR3 nucleotides: TGTGCCATCTTGCTAGCGGGAGACACCGGGGAGCTGTTTTTT. It translates to CAILLAGDTGELFF. Complete variable domain (other parts from reference TRBV11-3 and TRBJ2-2): EAGVVQSPRYKIIEKKQPVAFWCNPISGHNTLYWYLQNLGQGPELLIRYENEEAVDDSQLPKDRFSAERLKGVDSTLKIQPAELGDSAVYLCAILLAGDTGELFFGEGSRLTVL.

Notes on this clonotype: A much larger clone lies one base from this, so it may be a read error. The chain uses TRBV20-1 and TRBJ1-6; D is unclear. The CDR3 extends over 16 amino acids. Germline V CDR1 and CDR2: DFQATT, SNEGSKA (reference sequence). CDR3 amino acids: CSARDSRFRTSSTLHF. In DNA, the CDR3 is TGCAGTGCTAGAGATTCCCGGTTCAGAACTTCTTCAACCCTCCACTTT.

This clonotype came up a few times. The chain recombines TRBV27 with TRBJ1-2; D may be TRBD1 (5 bases). Germline CDR1 MNHEY, CDR2 SMNVEV (reference sequence). Trimming removed 3 bases at V and 2 bases at J, with 19 bases between. This CDR3 spans 17 amino acids. CDR3 protein: CASSFRDSGRENYGYTF. The CDR3 nucleotides read TGTGCCAGCAGTTTCCGGGACTCTGGGAGGGAGAACTATGGCTACACCTTC.

This clonotype was detected a few times. The rearrangement uses TRBV11-3 and TRBJ1-4; no firm D call. The germline V gene has CDR1 SGHNT and CDR2 YENEEA. The CDR3 is 14 residues long. V shed 5 bases and J shed 8 bases, with 15 bases lying between them. The CDR3 sequence: CASSPPGSREKLFF. The CDR3 nucleotides are TGTGCCAGCAGCCCACCAGGCTCCAGGGAAAAACTGTTTTTT.

This clonotype is judged medium-sized (0.01 to 0.1%). The chain uses TRBV6-2 or TRBV6-3 and TRBJ2-1; D is unresolved. V lost 0 bases, J lost 5 bases, and 11 bases lay in between. Germline V gene data show CDR1 as MNHEY and CDR2 as SVGEGT. The CDR3 consists of 15 residues. The CDR3 protein is CASSYSALVNNEQFF. The CDR3 DNA is TGTGCCAGCAGTTACTCGGCCCTAGTTAACAATGAGCAGTTCTTC.

This clonotype was counted ten times or more. J is TRBJ2-2 and V is TRBV27, with a weak D call TRBD2 (6 bases). Germline CDR1 reads MNHEY; CDR2 reads SMNVEV (reference sequence). There are 15 residues in the CDR3. Trimming cost V 2 bases and J 7 bases, with 14 bases left between them. The CDR3 reads CASSLTTRSGGELFF. The CDR3 region has the DNA TGTGCCAGCAGTTTAACGACTAGAAGCGGCGGGGAGCTGTTTTTT.

A word on this clonotype: A much bigger clone sits one base away, suggesting this may be a read error. The chain combines TRBV6-1 with TRBJ2-7; a weak D match, TRBD2 (6 bases). The CDR3 sequence is 16 residues long. Germline V gene data show CDR1 as MNHNS and CDR2 as SASEGT. The V gene lost 6 bases and the J gene lost 3 bases, with 21 bases spanning the gap. The CDR3: CASRENREYYGYEQYF. CDR3 sequence (DNA): TGTGCCAGCAGGGAAAATCGGGAGTATTATGGCTACGAGCAGTACTTC.

As concerns this clonotype: Possible read error: a much larger clone is one base away. CDR3 sequence (DNA): TGTGCCAGCATCTCCTCTAGCGGGAGTACGCAGTATTTT. Translating it yields CASISSSGSTQYF. The chain joins TRBV11-2 to TRBJ2-3, with 10 bases lining up with TRBD2. Germline V gene lookup returns CDR1 SGHAT and CDR2 FQNNGV. The CDR3 runs to 13 residues. Trimming cost V 7 bases and J 8 bases; bases outside gene matches: 6.

This chain connects TRBV27 to TRBJ1-6; unclear D gene. Germline lookup yields CDR1 MNHEY and CDR2 SMNVEV (reference sequence). V was cut by 5 bases and J by 5 bases, with 4 bases left in between. The CDR3 runs 12 residues. The chain's CDR3 is CASSLDNSPLHF. DNA for the CDR3: TGTGCCAGCAGTCTAGATAATTCACCCCTCCACTTT.

This chain connects TRBV6-2 or TRBV6-3 to TRBJ1-6; D might be TRBD1 (5 bases). The V end was cut by 4 bases, the J end by 9 bases, with 16 bases between. Germline values: CDR1 MNHEY, CDR2 SVGEGT. CDR3 length: 15 amino acids. CDR3 nucleotides: TGTGCCAGCAGTTCCGGGACCGACTTGGGTTCACCCCTCCACTTT. This translates into CASSSGTDLGSPLHF.